These 9 T cell receptor beta chains originate from one sample sequenced in a study of cytomegalovirus exposure and HLA in healthy donors. Vbeta (60) and Jbeta (13) primers were used in the PCR. Assay: immunoSEQ multiplex PCR; the TCRdb copy retains only in-frame clones and omits some. In the table there are about 140,000 clones, roughly 79% of which are singletons. Sequencing used PBMCs. Receptor source: a male donor in good health and CMV-seronegative.

In its sample, this clone was seen once. In DNA, the CDR3 is TGCGCCAGCAGCTTGTCCGGGACTAGCAATGAGCAGTTCTTC. This gives the protein CASSLSGTSNEQFF. The genes are TRBV5-1 and TRBJ2-1, with 8 bases identical to TRBD2. The CDR3 covers 14 residues. V gave up 1 base and J gave up 6 bases; unmatched junction bases: 3. CDR1 and CDR2 (germline): SGHRS, YFSETQ.

The rearrangement uses TRBV5-8 and TRBJ1-4; 9 bases are a match to TRBD1. CDR1 is SGHTS, CDR2 YDEGEE, per germline. This CDR3 region has 14 residues. Losses at the gene ends were 3 bases for V and 11 bases for J; bases not matched to a gene: 8. Here the CDR3 DNA reads TGTGCCAGCAGCTCGGGACAGGGTGGCCCTAAACTGTTTTTT. Translation gives CASSSGQGGPKLFF.

The chain is built from TRBV27 and TRBJ1-4; 9 nucleotides line up with TRBD1. Unmatched junction bases numbered 9, after V lost 5 bases and J lost 8 bases. From germline, CDR1 is MNHEY and CDR2 SMNVEV (reference sequence). The CDR3 consists of 15 residues. The CDR3 DNA reads TGTGCCAGCAGTCTTAGGGACAGGGCGTGGGAAAAACTGTTTTTT. Translated, it gives CASSLRDRAWEKLFF.

The chain combines TRBV5-1 with TRBJ1-5, with a tentative D call TRBD1 (5 bases). The ends were cut back, 4 bases at V and 5 bases at J, with 16 bases in the middle. CDR3 length equals 15 residues. Germline V lookup: CDR1 SGHRS, CDR2 YFSETQ. CDR3 residues: CASSPTVGWDQPQHF. The CDR3 nucleotides read TGCGCCAGCAGCCCGACAGTGGGTTGGGATCAGCCCCAGCATTTT.

The V gene is TRBV6-6, the J gene TRBJ2-7, with 11 bases matching TRBD2. This CDR3 is 14 amino acids long. Germline CDR1 and CDR2: MNHNY and SVGAGI (reference sequence). V lost 6 bases to trimming and J lost 6 bases; unmatched junction nucleotides: 7. In nucleotides, the CDR3 is TGTGCCAGCAGGTCACTAGCGGGGGAGGTCGAGCAGTACTTC. Translated, it gives CASRSLAGEVEQYF.

In its sample, this clone was seen once. V gene TRBV11-2 combines with J gene TRBJ2-5, with 8 bases aligning to TRBD2. Germline-derived CDR1 and CDR2 are SGHAT and FQNNGV. This CDR3 comprises 14 residues. V lost 5 bases and J lost 2; bases outside the gene matches: 4. CDR3 nucleotide sequence: TGTGCCAGCAGCCGACAGCGGGGGCAAGAGACCCAGTACTTC. Translating gives CASSRQRGQETQYF.

V and J are TRBV18 and TRBJ1-4, with 8 bases identical to TRBD1. CDR3 length: 15 amino acids. J lost 5 bases, V lost 3 bases, and 5 bases had no gene match. The germline V gene has CDR1 KGHSH and CDR2 LQKENI. CDR3 sequence: CASSPTGTGNEKLFF. The CDR3 DNA sequence: TGTGCCAGCTCACCCACCGGGACAGGAAATGAAAAACTGTTTTTT.

This clone has just one count. The chain recombines TRBV7-2 with TRBJ2-3, with 9 bases aligning to TRBD2. The CDR3 is 15 residues long. V was pared by 0 bases and J by 7 bases, with 5 bases of the junction left unmatched. Germline V gene sequence: CDR1 SGHTA, CDR2 FQGNSA. The CDR3: CASSLAWASGNTQYF. The CDR3 coding sequence is TGTGCCAGCAGCTTAGCTTGGGCTAGCGGGAATACGCAGTATTTT.

This clone was seen a single time. V usage is TRBV7-2 and J usage is TRBJ2-2; D unclear. CDR1 and CDR2 (germline): SGHTA, FQGNSA. CDR3 length: 14 residues. V was shortened by 2 bases and J by 4 bases, with 8 bases between the two germline ends. The CDR3 DNA is TGTGCCAGCAGCTTACTCCAGGTCACCGGGGAGCTGTTTTTT. Its translation: CASSLLQVTGELFF.